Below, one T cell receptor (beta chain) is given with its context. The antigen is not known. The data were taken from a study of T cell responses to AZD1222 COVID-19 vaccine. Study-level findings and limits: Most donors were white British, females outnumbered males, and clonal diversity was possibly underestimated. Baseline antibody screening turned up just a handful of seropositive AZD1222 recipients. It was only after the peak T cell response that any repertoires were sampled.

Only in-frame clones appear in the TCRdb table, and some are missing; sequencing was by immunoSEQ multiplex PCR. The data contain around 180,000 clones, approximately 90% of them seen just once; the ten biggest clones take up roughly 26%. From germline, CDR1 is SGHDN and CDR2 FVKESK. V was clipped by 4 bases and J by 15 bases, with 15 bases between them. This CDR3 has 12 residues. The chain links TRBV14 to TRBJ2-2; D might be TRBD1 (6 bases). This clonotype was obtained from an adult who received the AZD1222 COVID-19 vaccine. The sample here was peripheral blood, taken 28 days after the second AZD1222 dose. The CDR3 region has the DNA TGTGCCAGCAGCCTCGATAACAGGGTGGTGTTTTTT. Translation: CASSLDNRVVFF.